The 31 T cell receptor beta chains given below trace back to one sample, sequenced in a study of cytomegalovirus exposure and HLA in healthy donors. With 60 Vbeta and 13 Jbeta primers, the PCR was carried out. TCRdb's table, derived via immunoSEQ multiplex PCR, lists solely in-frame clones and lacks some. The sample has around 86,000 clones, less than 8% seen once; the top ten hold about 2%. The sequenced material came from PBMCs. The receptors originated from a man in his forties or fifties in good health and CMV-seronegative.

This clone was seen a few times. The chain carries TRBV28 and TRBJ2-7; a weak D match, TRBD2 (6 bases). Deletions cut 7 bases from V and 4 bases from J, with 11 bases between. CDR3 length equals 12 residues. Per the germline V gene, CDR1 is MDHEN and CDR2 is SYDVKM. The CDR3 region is CASTGSRYEQYF. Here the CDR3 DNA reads TGTGCCAGCACCGGGAGTCGGTACGAGCAGTACTTC.

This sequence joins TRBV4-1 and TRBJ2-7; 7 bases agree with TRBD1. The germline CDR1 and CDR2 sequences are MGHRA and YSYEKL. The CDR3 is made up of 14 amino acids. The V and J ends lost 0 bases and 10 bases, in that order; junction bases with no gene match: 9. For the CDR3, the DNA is TGCGCCAGCAGCCAAGATACAGGGGAAAGGGGACAGTACTTC. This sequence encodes CASSQDTGERGQYF.

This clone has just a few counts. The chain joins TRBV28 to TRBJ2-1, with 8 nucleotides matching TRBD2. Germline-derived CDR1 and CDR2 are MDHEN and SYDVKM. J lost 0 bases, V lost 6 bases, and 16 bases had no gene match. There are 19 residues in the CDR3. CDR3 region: CASSLWSAGVSNSYNEQFF. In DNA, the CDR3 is TGTGCCAGCAGCCTATGGTCAGCGGGGGTCAGTAACTCCTACAATGAGCAGTTCTTC.

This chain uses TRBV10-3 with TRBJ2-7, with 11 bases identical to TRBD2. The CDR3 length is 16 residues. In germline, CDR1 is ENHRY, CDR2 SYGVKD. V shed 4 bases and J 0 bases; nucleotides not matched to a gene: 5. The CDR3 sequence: CAISGTSGSRSYEQYF. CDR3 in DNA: TGTGCCATCAGTGGGACTAGCGGGTCCCGCTCCTACGAGCAGTACTTC.

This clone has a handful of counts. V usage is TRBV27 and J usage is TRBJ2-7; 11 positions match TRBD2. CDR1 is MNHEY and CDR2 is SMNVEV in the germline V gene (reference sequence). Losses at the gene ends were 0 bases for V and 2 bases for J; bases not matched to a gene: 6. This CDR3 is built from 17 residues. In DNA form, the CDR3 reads TGTGCCAGCAGTTTATCTCCGGGACTAGCGGAGGCCTACGAGCAGTACTTC. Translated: CASSLSPGLAEAYEQYF.

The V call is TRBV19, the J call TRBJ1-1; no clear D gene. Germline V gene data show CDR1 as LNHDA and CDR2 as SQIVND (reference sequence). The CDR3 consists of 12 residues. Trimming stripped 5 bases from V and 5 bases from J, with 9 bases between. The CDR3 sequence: CASSFAATEAFF. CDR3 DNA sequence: TGTGCCAGTAGTTTTGCAGCGACTGAAGCTTTCTTT.

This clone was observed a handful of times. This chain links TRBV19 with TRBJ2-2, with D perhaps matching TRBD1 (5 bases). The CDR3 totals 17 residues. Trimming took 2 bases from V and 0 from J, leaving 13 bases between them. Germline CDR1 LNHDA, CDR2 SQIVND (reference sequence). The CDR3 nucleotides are TGTGCCAGTAGTATAAGGCGCGGCAGGGCGAACACCGGGGAGCTGTTTTTT. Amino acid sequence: CASSIRRGRANTGELFF.

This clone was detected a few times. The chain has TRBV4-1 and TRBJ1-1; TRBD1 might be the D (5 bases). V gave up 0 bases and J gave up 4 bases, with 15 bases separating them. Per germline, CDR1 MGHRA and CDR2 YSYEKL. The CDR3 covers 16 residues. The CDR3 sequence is CASSQDLWQGPTEAFF. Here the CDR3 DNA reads TGCGCCAGCAGCCAAGATCTATGGCAGGGTCCCACTGAAGCTTTCTTT.

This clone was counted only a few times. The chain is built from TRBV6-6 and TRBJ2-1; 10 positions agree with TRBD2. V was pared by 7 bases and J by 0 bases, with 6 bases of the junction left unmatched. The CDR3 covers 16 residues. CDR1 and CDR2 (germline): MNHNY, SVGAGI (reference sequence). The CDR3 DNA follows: TGTGCCAGCACGGAGCGGGGGGGATTCTCCTACAATGAGCAGTTCTTC. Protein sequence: CASTERGGFSYNEQFF.

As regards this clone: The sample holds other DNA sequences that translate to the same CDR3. The chain's CDR3 is CASSRLQAGGLETQYF. The CDR3 bases are TGTGCCAGCAGTCGACTGCAGGCAGGGGGTCTCGAGACCCAGTACTTC. The V call is TRBV5-4, the J call TRBJ2-5; 7 bases match TRBD1. Germline assignment: CDR1 SGHNT and CDR2 YYREEE (reference sequence). V shed 5 bases, J shed 5 bases, and the junction held 15 bases outside the gene matches. The CDR3 sequence is 16 residues long.

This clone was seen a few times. CDR3 region: CASSLETTSLIQAEETQYF. The CDR3 region has the DNA TGTGCCAGCAGCTTGGAGACTACTAGTTTGATTCAGGCCGAAGAGACCCAGTACTTC. V and J are TRBV5-4 and TRBJ2-5; possibly TRBD2 for D (5 bases). Trimming left V 0 bases short and J 3 bases short, with 24 bases between. The CDR3 covers 19 residues. Germline CDR1 reads SGHNT; CDR2 reads YYREEE (reference sequence).

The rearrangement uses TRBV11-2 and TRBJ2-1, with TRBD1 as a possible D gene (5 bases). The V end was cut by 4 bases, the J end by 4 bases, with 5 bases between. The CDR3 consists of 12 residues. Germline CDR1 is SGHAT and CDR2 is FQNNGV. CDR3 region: CASSSGYNEQFF. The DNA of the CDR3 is TGTGCCAGCAGCTCAGGGTACAATGAGCAGTTCTTC.

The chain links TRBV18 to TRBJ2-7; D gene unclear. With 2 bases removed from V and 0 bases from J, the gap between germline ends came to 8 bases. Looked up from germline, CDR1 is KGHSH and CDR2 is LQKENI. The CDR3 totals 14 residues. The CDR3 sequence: CASSPTSSSYEQYF. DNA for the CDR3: TGTGCCAGCTCACCAACTTCTAGCTCCTACGAGCAGTACTTC.

The CDR3 here is CASLLTGGTEAFF. As DNA, the CDR3 is TGTGCCAGCCTTCTCACCGGGGGCACTGAAGCTTTCTTT. This chain connects TRBV6-5 to TRBJ1-1, with a possible D match to TRBD1 (5 bases). Trimming removed 8 bases from V and 4 bases from J, with 14 bases in between. The CDR3 spans 13 residues. The germline V gene encodes CDR1 MNHEY and CDR2 SVGAGI.

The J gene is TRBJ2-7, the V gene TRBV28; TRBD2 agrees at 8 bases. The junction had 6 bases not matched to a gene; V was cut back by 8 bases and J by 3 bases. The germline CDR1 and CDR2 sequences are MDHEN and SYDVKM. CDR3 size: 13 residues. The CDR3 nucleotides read TGTGCCAGCGTAAAGGCGGGGGGCTACGAGCAGTACTTC. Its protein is CASVKAGGYEQYF.

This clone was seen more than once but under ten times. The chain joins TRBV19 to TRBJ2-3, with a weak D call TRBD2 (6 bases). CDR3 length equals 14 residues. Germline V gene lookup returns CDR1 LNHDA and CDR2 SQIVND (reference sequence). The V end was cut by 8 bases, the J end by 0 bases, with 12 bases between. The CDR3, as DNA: TGTGCCAGTCACAGCGGGTTAAGCACAGATACGCAGTATTTT. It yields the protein CASHSGLSTDTQYF.

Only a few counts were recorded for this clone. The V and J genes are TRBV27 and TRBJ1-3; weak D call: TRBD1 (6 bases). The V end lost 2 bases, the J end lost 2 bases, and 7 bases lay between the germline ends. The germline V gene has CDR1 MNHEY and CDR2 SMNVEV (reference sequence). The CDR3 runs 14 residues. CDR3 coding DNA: TGTGCCAGCAGTTTAGCAGGGGCTGGAAACACCATATATTTT. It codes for CASSLAGAGNTIYF.

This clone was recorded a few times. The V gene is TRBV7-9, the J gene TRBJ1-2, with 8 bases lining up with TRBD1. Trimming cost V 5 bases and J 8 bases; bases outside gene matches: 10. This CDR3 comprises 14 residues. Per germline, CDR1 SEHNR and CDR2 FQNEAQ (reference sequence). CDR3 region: CASSALQGVEGYTF. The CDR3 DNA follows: TGTGCCAGCAGCGCCTTACAGGGGGTAGAGGGCTACACCTTC. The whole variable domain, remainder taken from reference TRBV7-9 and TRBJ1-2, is DTGVSQNPRHKITKRGQNVTFRCDPISEHNRLYWYRQTLGQGPEFLTYFQNEAQLEKSRLLSDRFSAERPKGSFSTLEIQRTEQGDSAMYLCASSALQGVEGYTFGSGTRLTVV.

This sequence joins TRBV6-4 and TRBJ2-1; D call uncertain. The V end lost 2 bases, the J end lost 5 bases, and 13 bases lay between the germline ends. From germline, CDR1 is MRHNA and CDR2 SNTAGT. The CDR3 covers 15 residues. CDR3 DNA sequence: TGTGCCAGCAGTGACCAAATTCCCAGGAACAATGAGCAGTTCTTC. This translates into CASSDQIPRNNEQFF.

CDR3 DNA sequence: TGTGCCAGCAGCCCTATTAATGAAAAACTGTTTTTT. Its protein is CASSPINEKLFF. The rearrangement uses TRBV6-5 and TRBJ1-4; D is ambiguous. Trimming pared 6 bases from V and 4 bases from J, leaving 6 bases between. Germline assignment: CDR1 MNHEY and CDR2 SVGAGI. The CDR3 consists of 12 residues.

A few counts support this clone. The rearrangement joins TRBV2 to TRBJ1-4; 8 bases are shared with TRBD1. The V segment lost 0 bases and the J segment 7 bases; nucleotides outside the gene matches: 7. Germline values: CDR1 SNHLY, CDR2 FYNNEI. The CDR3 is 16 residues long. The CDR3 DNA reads TGTGCCAGCAGTGAAGCGGGCCAGGGGGCCGGTGAAAAACTGTTTTTT. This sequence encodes CASSEAGQGAGEKLFF.

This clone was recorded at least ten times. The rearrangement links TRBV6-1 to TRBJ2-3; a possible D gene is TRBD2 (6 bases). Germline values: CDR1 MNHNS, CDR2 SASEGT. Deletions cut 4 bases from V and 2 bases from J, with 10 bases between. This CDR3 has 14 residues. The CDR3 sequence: CASSGQGLTDTQYF. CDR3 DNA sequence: TGTGCCAGCAGTGGGCAGGGACTCACAGATACGCAGTATTTT.

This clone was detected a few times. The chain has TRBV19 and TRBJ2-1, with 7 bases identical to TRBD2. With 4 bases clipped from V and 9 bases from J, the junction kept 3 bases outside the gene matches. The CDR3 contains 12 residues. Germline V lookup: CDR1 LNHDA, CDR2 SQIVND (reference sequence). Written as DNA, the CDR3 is TGTGCCAGTAGTACCGGCGGGGGTGAGCAGTTCTTC. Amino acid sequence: CASSTGGGEQFF.

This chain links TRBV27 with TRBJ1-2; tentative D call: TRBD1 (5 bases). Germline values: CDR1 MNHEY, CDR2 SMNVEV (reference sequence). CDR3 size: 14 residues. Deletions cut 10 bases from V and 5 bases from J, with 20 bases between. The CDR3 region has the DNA TGTGCCACCCTGAGTAGGGGCAGTGGATATGGCTACACCTTC. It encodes CATLSRGSGYGYTF.

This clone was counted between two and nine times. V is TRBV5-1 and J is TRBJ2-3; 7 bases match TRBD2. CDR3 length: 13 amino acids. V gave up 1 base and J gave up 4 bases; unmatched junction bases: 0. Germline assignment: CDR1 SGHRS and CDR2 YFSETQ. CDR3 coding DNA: TGCGCCAGCAGCTTGAGCGGGGCAGATACGCAGTATTTT. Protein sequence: CASSLSGADTQYF. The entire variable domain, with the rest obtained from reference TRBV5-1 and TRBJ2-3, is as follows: KAGVTQTPRYLIKTRGQQVTLSCSPISGHRSVSWYQQTPGQGLQFLFEYFSETQRNKGNFPGRFSGRQFSNSRSEMNVSTLELGDSALYLCASSLSGADTQYFGPGTRLTVL.

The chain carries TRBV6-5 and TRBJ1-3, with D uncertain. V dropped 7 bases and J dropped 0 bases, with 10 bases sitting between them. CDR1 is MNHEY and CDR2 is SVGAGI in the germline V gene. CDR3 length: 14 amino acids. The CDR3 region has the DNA TGTGCCAGCACCCCGGCGGGCTCTGGAAACACCATATATTTT. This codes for CASTPAGSGNTIYF.

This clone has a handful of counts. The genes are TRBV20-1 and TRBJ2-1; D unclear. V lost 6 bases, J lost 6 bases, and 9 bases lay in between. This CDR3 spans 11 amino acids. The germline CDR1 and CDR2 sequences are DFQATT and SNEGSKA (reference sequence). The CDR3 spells CSASRSNEQFF. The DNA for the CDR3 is TGCAGTGCGAGCCGGAGCAATGAGCAGTTCTTC.

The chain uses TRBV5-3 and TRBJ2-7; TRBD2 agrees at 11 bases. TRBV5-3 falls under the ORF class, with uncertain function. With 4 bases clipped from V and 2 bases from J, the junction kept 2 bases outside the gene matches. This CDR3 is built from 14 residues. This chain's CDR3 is CARSSSGGAYEQYF. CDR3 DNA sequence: TGTGCCAGAAGCAGTAGCGGGGGGGCCTACGAGCAGTACTTC.

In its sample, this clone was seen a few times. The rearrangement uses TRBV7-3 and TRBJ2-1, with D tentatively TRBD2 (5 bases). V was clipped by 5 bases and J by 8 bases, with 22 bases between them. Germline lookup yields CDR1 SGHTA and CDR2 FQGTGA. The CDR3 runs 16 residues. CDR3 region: CASSQNEPSNYDEQFF. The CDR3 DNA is TGTGCCAGCAGCCAAAACGAGCCTAGCAATTACGATGAGCAGTTCTTC. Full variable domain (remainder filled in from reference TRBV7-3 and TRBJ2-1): GAGVSQTPSNKVTEKGKYVELRCDPISGHTALYWYRQSLGQGPEFLIYFQGTGAADDSGLPNDRFFAVRPEGSVSTLKIQRTERGDSAVYLCASSQNEPSNYDEQFFGPGTRLTVL.

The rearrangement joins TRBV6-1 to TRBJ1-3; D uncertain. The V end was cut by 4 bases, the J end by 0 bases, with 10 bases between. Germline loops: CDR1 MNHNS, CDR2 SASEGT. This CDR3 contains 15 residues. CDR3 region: CASSGRVNSGNTIYF. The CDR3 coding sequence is TGTGCCAGCAGTGGACGGGTCAACTCTGGAAACACCATATATTTT.

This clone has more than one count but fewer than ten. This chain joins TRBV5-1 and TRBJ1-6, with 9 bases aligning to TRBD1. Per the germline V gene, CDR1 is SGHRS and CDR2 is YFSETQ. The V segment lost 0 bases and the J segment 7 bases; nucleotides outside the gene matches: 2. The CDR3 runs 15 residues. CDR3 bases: TGCGCCAGCAGCTTGGCACAGGGGGCCAATTCACCCCTCCACTTT. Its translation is CASSLAQGANSPLHF.